This T cell receptor beta chain was profiled in a study of T cells in Graves' hyperthyroidism and ophthalmopathy (dated by TCRdb to between 2018 and 2021). Describing the broader study: Peripheral blood was collected at initial diagnosis, before any treatment. A discovery cohort of roughly 96 patients, about 40 with Graves' ophthalmopathy and 55 to 60 with stable Graves' hyperthyroidism, was used to find distinguishing TCR V-J signatures. Prospective prediction of ophthalmopathy was tested in an independent validation cohort of approximately 19 hyperthyroidism patients and 17 patients who later progressed to ophthalmopathy. For training and testing, the approximately 92 patients in the discovery cohort were randomly divided in a 7:3 ratio. In six Graves' hyperthyroidism patients, the study also compared T-cell repertoires from thyroid tissue with T-cell repertoires from blood. After sampling, hyperthyroidism patients received methimazole starting at 30 mg daily, and ophthalmopathy patients received high-dose intravenous methylprednisolone. The paper reports TCR Vbeta CDR3 sequencing of approximately 130 peripheral blood samples: some 44 ophthalmopathy, 75 to 80 hyperthyroidism and about 17 progressor patients.

There are 14 amino acids in the CDR3, from cysteine to phenylalanine inclusive. This entry keeps only the CDR3 DNA: 42 bases, framed from base 1. Based on the germline V gene, the CDR1 and CDR2 sequences are SGHDN and FVKESK. V sheds 4 bases and J sheds 4 bases, leaving 14 bases between their ends. Moderately to severely active disease, a Clinical Activity Score of at least 3, a NOSPECS grade of at least 4, and a duration under 3 months were present in ophthalmopathy patients. Exclusion was applied to patients with uncontrolled infections, other autoimmune diseases, pregnancy or lactation. Diagnoses were established on the basis of clinical symptoms, serum thyroxine and TRAb, thyroid ultrasound, and orbital computed tomography. Ficoll-Paque density gradient centrifugation was used to isolate PBMCs from 10 ml of fresh peripheral blood. Total RNA was extracted with Trizol reagent, and quality was checked on an Agilent 2100 Bioanalyzer.

As concerns this clonotype: The antigen it binds to is not known. No quality values exist for individual bases; no much larger clone is one base distant.

The TCR beta CDR3 regions were amplified from the RNA transcripts. A first-round RT-PCR of the TCR CDR3 used the HTBI primer set with the Qiagen OneStep RT-PCR kit. A second multiplex PCR round built the libraries, followed by size selection and purification. Paired-end sequencing of the libraries was performed with 100 bp reads on an Illumina HiSeq2000. The study's own analysis went as follows. SOAPnuke was used to process the raw data, removing reads that contained adapters or uncalled bases, had a mean Phred below 15, or lacked an exact match to the constant primer or identifier. High-quality paired reads were merged with COPE v1.2.5, and unique nucleotide sequences were defined as clonotypes. MiTCR v1.1 was used to align clonotypes to the IMGT TRBV, TRBD and TRBJ reference segments. The analysis was restricted to V-J combinations with a frequency above 0.0001, which together covered 99% to 99.2% of the repertoires. A TCS score was defined as the ratio of F50 (clonal expansion) to E x V (chaos), with BLOSUM62-based TCRdist applied between CDR3 peptides within each V-J. Welch's t-statistics and random forest reduced 514 V-J features to roughly 13, which were used in a naive Bayes classifier (R e1071). Clones were called with MiXCR by TCRdb after fastp trimmed the public reads at Q25, and only in-frame beta chains were retained. Rows merge per CDR3 protein into single entries with the most common DNA and genes. These V and J calls are TCRdb output, not the study's own analysis. For this sample the table gives about 640,000 distinct CDR3 sequences, of which around 20% were detected only once. 34% of the sample comes from the top ten.

The study at large found these results: In validation, the model predicted progression to ophthalmopathy with over 60% sensitivity and less than 75% specificity, a median of 6.5 months before onset. Most expanded thyroid clonotypes (frequency above 0.001) were also detected in blood, a finding suggesting that blood repertoires may reflect thyroid immune responses. No statistical method was used to set the sample size in advance, and investigators knew the group allocation. A 13 V-J signature model separated ophthalmopathy from stable hyperthyroidism, with approximately 87% sensitivity and 81.08% specificity in cross-validation and 80%/75% in testing.

What was sequenced was blood. The chain is encoded by TRBV14 joined to TRBJ2-7; the D gene may be TRBD1 or TRBD2, since each aligns over 5 bases. The receptor comes from a man aged 25 to 45 with Graves' ophthalmopathy. The nucleotide sequence is TGTGCCAGCAGCCGGTCCCGGGACCTTTACGAGCAGTACTTC. This sequence encodes CASSRSRDLYEQYF.